Given below is one T cell receptor (beta chain) in context. This clone's antigen is unknown. Qualities for individual bases were not recorded, and no much larger clone is one base off. The data were taken from a study of T cell repertoires in cytomegalovirus infection (dated by TCRdb to the late 2010s). Some background on the complete study: The peptide stimulations were aimed at well-studied HLA-B-restricted epitopes as well as recently identified HLA-C-restricted CMV epitopes, whose presentation resists viral immunomodulation. The HLA type of each donor mattered for the analysis, because public TCR beta signatures pointed to carriage of CMV infection along with the matching HLA type.

The instrument was an Illumina HiSeq 1500. The raw public data were reprocessed by TCRdb itself: fastp quality trimming at Q25, MiXCR clonotype calling, in-frame beta chains only. One record per CDR3 amino acid sequence lists the most common genes and DNA. The sample records about 830,000 distinct CDR3 sequences, roughly 33% of which are singletons. The ten most abundant clones make up roughly 12% of the sample. What the treatment or condition label conveys for this sample: in vitro stimulation with specific CMV peptide epitopes to enrich CMV-specific T cells. Overall results and qualifications from the work: Cumulative frequency of public TCR beta family members discriminated carriers of CMV infection plus the relevant HLA type in this cohort and an independent approximately 400-donor cohort. The ex vivo response was dominated by HLA-C-restricted CMV-specific TCR beta clonotypes, and the single most frequent clonotype in two of eight donors was supplied by these HLA-C-restricted clonotypes.

V loses 4 bases at its end and J loses 1 base; junction bases beyond the gene matches: 9. The germline V gene yields SGHDT for CDR1 and YYEEEE for CDR2. The CDR3 measures 16 amino acids from cysteine to phenylalanine. Solely the CDR3 DNA is kept, with 48 bases framed from the first base. The receptor was isolated from a human donor in good health (CMV status not recorded). Some clones in this sample may be carry-over from other donors' samples. This specimen consisted of cultured CD8+ T cells from PBMCs, obtained from culture after CMV antigen stimulation. The chain links TRBV5-6 with TRBJ2-3; 7 central bases correspond to TRBD1. The DNA is TGTGCCAGCAGCCGACAGGGTTTCACAGGCACAGATACGCAGTATTTT. Its amino acids are CASSRQGFTGTDTQYF.